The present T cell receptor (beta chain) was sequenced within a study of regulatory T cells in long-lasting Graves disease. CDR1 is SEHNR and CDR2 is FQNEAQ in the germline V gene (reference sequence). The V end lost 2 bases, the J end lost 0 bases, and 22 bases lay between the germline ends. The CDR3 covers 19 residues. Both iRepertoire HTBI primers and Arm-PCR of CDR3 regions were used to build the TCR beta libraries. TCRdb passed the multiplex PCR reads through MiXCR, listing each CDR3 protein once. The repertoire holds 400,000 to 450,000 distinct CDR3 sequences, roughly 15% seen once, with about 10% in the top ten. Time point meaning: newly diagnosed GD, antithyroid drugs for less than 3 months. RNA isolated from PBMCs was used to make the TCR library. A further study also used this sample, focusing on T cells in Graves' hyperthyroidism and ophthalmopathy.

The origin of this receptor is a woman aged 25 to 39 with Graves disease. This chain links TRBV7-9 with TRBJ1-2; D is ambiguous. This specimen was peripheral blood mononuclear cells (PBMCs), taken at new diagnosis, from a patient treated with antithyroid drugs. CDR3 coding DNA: TGTGCCAGCAGCTTATTCTTAGGCCCCCGGTCCCGGGCTAACTATGGCTACACCTTC. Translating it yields CASSLFLGPRSRANYGYTF.